This is a list of T cell receptor beta chains from one sample in a study of a mutant IDH1 vaccine in newly diagnosed glioma. Profiling relied on immunoSEQ multiplex PCR, and the TCRdb table lists in-frame clones only, not all of them. The sample yields tens of thousands of clones, roughly 80% seen once. Specimen: PBMCs, collected from a glioma patient treated with radiotherapy, temozolomide or both. These receptors were obtained from a woman aged 45-65 years with glioma. Both conserved end residues are part of each CDR3. D genes are given only for firm matches. Clone size appears in some rows only: once, few, many, or a class for an expanded clone.

J gene	D gene	V gene	clone size	CDR3 DNA	CDR3 protein
TRBJ2-3	.	TRBV6-4	many	TGTGCCAGCAGTGACGGGGGGGCTAGCACAGATACGCAGTATTTT	CASSDGGASTDTQYF
TRBJ1-2	TRBD1	TRBV2	.	TGTGCCAGCAGTCCAACCTCCGCGGACAGGGGAGGCTACACCTTC	CASSPTSADRGGYTF
TRBJ2-7	.	TRBV6-5	.	TGTGCCAGCAGTTACAGGGAATATACCTACGAGCAGTACTTC	CASSYREYTYEQYF
TRBJ1-2	TRBD1	TRBV6-6	.	TGTGCCAGCAGGACGACAGGGCTTTCCTATGGCTACACCTTC	CASRTTGLSYGYTF
TRBJ2-4	.	TRBV10-3	.	TGTGCCATCGCGCAGGGGCAGAGTGACATTCAGTACTTC	CAIAQGQSDIQYF
TRBJ2-5	TRBD1	TRBV6-1	.	TGTGCCAGCAGTGAATTGGGACAGGGGGGGGAGACCCAGTACTTC	CASSELGQGGETQYF
TRBJ1-6	.	TRBV28	.	TGTGCCAGCAGTTTTAGTTTTGGGGGGAGGACACCCCTCCACTTT	CASSFSFGGRTPLHF
TRBJ1-1	.	TRBV10-1	.	TGCGCCAGCAGACACTACACTGAAGCTTTCTTT	CASRHYTEAFF
TRBJ1-5	.	TRBV7-6	.	TGTGCCAGCAGCTTGACAGGCAATCAGCCCCAGCATTTT	CASSLTGNQPQHF
TRBJ1-1	.	TRBV5-1	.	TGCGCCAGCAGCTCGGAAGGGGGGACACACACTGAAGCTTTCTTT	CASSSEGGTHTEAFF
TRBJ2-1	.	TRBV5-1	.	TGCGCCAGCAGCGTAAGGACAGCACTTGGGGCCAATGAGCAGTTCTTC	CASSVRTALGANEQFF
TRBJ1-2	TRBD1	TRBV29-1	.	TGCAGCGTTACACAGGGGGACTATGGCTACACCTTC	CSVTQGDYGYTF
TRBJ1-1	.	TRBV4-2	once	TGTGCCAGCAGCCAAGAAGTACGGGGAGTGGGTACTGAAGCTTTCTTT	CASSQEVRGVGTEAFF
TRBJ1-6	TRBD1	TRBV6-5	.	TGTGCCAGCGGTATAGGGGGCTGGGATTCACCCCTCCACTTT	CASGIGGWDSPLHF
TRBJ1-4	.	TRBV7-8	.	TGTGCCAGCAGCTTAGGGGGGGTCGGGTGGGAACTGTTTTTT	CASSLGGVGWELFF
TRBJ1-4	.	TRBV14	.	TGTGCCAGCAGCCAAGATCCCGGACAGAATGAAAAACTGTTTTTT	CASSQDPGQNEKLFF
TRBJ1-1	.	TRBV5-4	.	TGTGCCAGCAGCATCGGGTCGGGGCAGGGGAACACTGAAGCTTTCTTT	CASSIGSGQGNTEAFF
TRBJ1-5	TRBD1	TRBV7-9	.	TGTGCCAGCAGCTCGGGACAGGGGAATCAGCCCCAGCATTTT	CASSSGQGNQPQHF
TRBJ2-7	TRBD1	TRBV10-3	.	TGTGCCATCACAGCCGGGACAGGGACCTACGAGCAGTACTTC	CAITAGTGTYEQYF
TRBJ2-5	.	TRBV6-6	.	TGTGCCAGCAGTTACGGGCAGCGGACCCAGTACTTC	CASSYGQRTQYF
TRBJ1-5	.	TRBV30	.	TGTGCCTGGAGTGGGACGGGGGATCAGCCCCAGCATTTT	CAWSGTGDQPQHF
TRBJ1-1	TRBD1	TRBV19	once	TGTGCCAGTACCCCGAAGGACAGGGTGTATAAAGCTTTCTTT	CASTPKDRVYKAFF
TRBJ1-4	.	TRBV5-4	.	TGTGCCAGCAGCTTGGGGGGGCCTAATGAAAAACTGTTTTTT	CASSLGGPNEKLFF
TRBJ2-2	.	TRBV5-4	few	TGTGCCAGCAGCCGTGACAGCACCGGGGAGCTGTTTTTT	CASSRDSTGELFF
TRBJ1-6	TRBD1	TRBV9	.	TGTGCCAGCAGCCCCGGGACAGGGGGTTCACCCCTCCACTTT	CASSPGTGGSPLHF
TRBJ1-1	.	TRBV7-2	.	TGTGCCAGCAGCTTAGCCGGGGGGCTAGGCACTGAAGCTTTCTTT	CASSLAGGLGTEAFF
TRBJ1-6	TRBD1	TRBV7-2	few	TGTGCCAGCAGCGCGCGACAGGGGGCATCACCCCTCCACTTT	CASSARQGASPLHF
TRBJ1-1	TRBD1	TRBV27	.	TGTGCCAGCAGTCAATACAGGGGAAGAGACACTGAAGCTTTCTTT	CASSQYRGRDTEAFF
TRBJ2-1	.	TRBV12-5	.	TGTGCTAGTGGGTTTAACAATGAGCAGTTCTTC	CASGFNNEQFF
TRBJ1-1	TRBD1	TRBV9	once	TGTGCCAGCAGCGGCCGGGACAGGGGGCACACTGAAGCTTTCTTT	CASSGRDRGHTEAFF
TRBJ1-6	.	TRBV5-8	.	TGTGCCAGCAGCCTGAGGACAGTTGGGAATTCACCCCTCCACTTT	CASSLRTVGNSPLHF
TRBJ2-7	TRBD1	TRBV5-5	.	TGTGCCAGCAGCTCAACAGGGGTAGGGTACGAGCAGTACTTC	CASSSTGVGYEQYF
TRBJ1-5	.	TRBV6-5	once	TGTGCCAGCAGTTACTCGGTCAGGGTAGGTCAGCCCCAGCATTTT	CASSYSVRVGQPQHF
TRBJ1-5	.	TRBV9	few	TGTGCCAGCAGCGTACAGGGAGATCAGCCCCAGCATTTT	CASSVQGDQPQHF
TRBJ1-1	.	TRBV5-5	.	TGTGCCAGCAGCCTTCAGGTTAGAATGAACACTGAAGCTTTCTTT	CASSLQVRMNTEAFF
TRBJ1-1	.	TRBV29-1	.	TGCAGCGTTGGGGGACGGCTTAACACTGAAGCTTTCTTT	CSVGGRLNTEAFF
TRBJ2-6	.	TRBV27	.	TGTGCCAGCAGTTTATCTTACAGACCGCGGGACTCTGGGGCCAACGTCCTGACTTTC	CASSLSYRPRDSGANVLTF
TRBJ2-5	TRBD2	TRBV7-2	.	TGTGCCAGCAGCTACCTCAGACTAGCGGGGGGCCAAGAGACCCAGTACTTC	CASSYLRLAGGQETQYF
TRBJ1-4	TRBD1	TRBV9	.	TGTGCCAGCAGCGTAGGGGGACAGGCTAATGAAAAACTGTTTTTT	CASSVGGQANEKLFF
TRBJ1-1	.	TRBV6-5	.	TGTGCCAGCAGCCGGGCCAAGGGGGGCGCTGAAGCTTTCTTT	CASSRAKGGAEAFF
TRBJ1-1	TRBD1	TRBV6-5	.	TGTGCCAGCAGCAGTGGACAGGGGAACACTGAAGCTTTCTTT	CASSSGQGNTEAFF
TRBJ1-4	TRBD1	TRBV5-1	.	TGCGCCAGCAGCTTGGAGGGGGCAGGGGGTGAAAAACTGTTTTTT	CASSLEGAGGEKLFF
TRBJ2-7	TRBD1	TRBV7-9	.	TGTGCCAGCAGCTTAAAGTCAGGGGGACACTACGAGCAGTACTTC	CASSLKSGGHYEQYF
TRBJ1-1	.	TRBV5-1	.	TGCGCCAGCAGCTTGAGAGAGGTCACTGAAGCTTTCTTT	CASSLREVTEAFF
TRBJ2-3	TRBD1	TRBV5-1	.	TGCGCCAGCAGCAAGGGGGCCAGCACAGATACGCAGTATTTT	CASSKGASTDTQYF
TRBJ2-3	TRBD1	TRBV5-1	.	TGCGCCAGCAGCTTGGAGGGACAGGGGCCAGATACGCAGTATTTT	CASSLEGQGPDTQYF
TRBJ2-1	.	TRBV19	.	TGTGCCAGTAGTATATATAACAATGAGCAGTTCTTC	CASSIYNNEQFF
TRBJ2-2	.	TRBV11-2	.	TGTGCCAGCAGCCGGGCCGGGGAGCTGTTTTTT	CASSRAGELFF
TRBJ2-6	.	TRBV28	.	TGTGCCAGCAGTTTGGCAGGGGCTGGGGCCAACGTCCTGACTTTC	CASSLAGAGANVLTF
TRBJ2-3	TRBD1	TRBV27	once	TGTGCCAGCAAGTCGGACAGGGAGGTTACAGATACGCAGTATTTT	CASKSDREVTDTQYF
TRBJ1-6	.	TRBV14	few	TGTGCCAGCAGCCAAGTTGGGATTTCACCCCTCCACTTT	CASSQVGISPLHF